The rows below give T cell receptor beta chains drawn from one sample of a study of CD8 T cells in Susac syndrome. In TCRdb, the immunoSEQ multiplex PCR reads were re-called with MiXCR into one record per CDR3 protein. Of about 140,000 distinct CDR3 sequences detected, roughly 95% appear once; the ten largest clones hold approximately 0.11%. Source material: CD4+ T cells from PBMCs. The receptors originated from a human donor with multiple sclerosis. Both conserved end residues are part of each CDR3. The D gene is left open where the match is weak. Clone sizes are given selectively: once, few, many, or a class where the clone is expanded.

d_gene,len,abundance,v_gene,j_gene,CDR3nt,CDR3aa
-,13,-,TRBV9,TRBJ2-2,TGTGCCAGCAGCGTGGACCTGGCCGGGGAGCTGTTTTTT,CASSVDLAGELFF
TRBD2,17,-,TRBV6-5,TRBJ2-3,TGTGCCAGCAGTTACTCCCCACTAGCGGGGAGCACAGATACGCAGTATTTT,CASSYSPLAGSTDTQYF
TRBD2,15,-,TRBV20-1,TRBJ2-5,TGCAGTGCTAGAATCCTGACTAGCGGCAAAGAGACCCAGTACTTC,CSARILTSGKETQYF
TRBD2,15,-,TRBV5-4,TRBJ2-1,TGTGCCAGCAGGGGGGGACTAGCGGGGATAAATGAGCAGTTCTTC,CASRGGLAGINEQFF
-,14,-,TRBV2,TRBJ2-5,TGTGCCAGCAAGGGCCGGGGGCCCCGGGAGACCCAGTACTTC,CASKGRGPRETQYF
TRBD1,20,-,TRBV11-1,TRBJ2-4,TGTGCCAGCAGCTCGTTGGCCGGGACAGCCGAACGGGAAGCCAAAAACATTCAGTACTTC,CASSSLAGTAEREAKNIQYF
TRBD2,16,-,TRBV7-9,TRBJ2-6,TGTGCCAGCAGCGAAGTAGCGGGAGCTGGGGCCAACGTCCTGACTTTC,CASSEVAGAGANVLTF
-,11,-,TRBV29-1,TRBJ2-2,TGCAGCGTTGGGGACACCGGGGAGCTGTTTTTT,CSVGDTGELFF
-,13,-,TRBV29-1,TRBJ1-1,TGCAGCGTTGTTTGGGGATTGGGCACTGAAGCTTTCTTT,CSVVWGLGTEAFF
-,13,-,TRBV7-2,TRBJ2-5,TGTGCCAGCAGCTTAGCGCCGGAAGGGACCCAGTACTTC,CASSLAPEGTQYF
-,12,-,TRBV4-2,TRBJ2-7,TGTGCCAGCAGTCAGGTCGGGGCGGAGCAGTACTTC,CASSQVGAEQYF
-,12,-,TRBV7-8,TRBJ2-3,TGTGCCAGCAGACGTCGCACAGATACGCAGTATTTT,CASRRRTDTQYF
-,12,few,TRBV12-3/TRBV12-4,TRBJ2-7,TGTGCCAGCAGTCTGGACGGTGGCGAGCAGTACTTC,CASSLDGGEQYF
-,13,-,TRBV12-3/TRBV12-4,TRBJ2-7,TGTGCCAGCACTCTTAGCGGCTCCTACGAGCAGTACTTC,CASTLSGSYEQYF
-,12,-,TRBV5-4,TRBJ1-1,TGTGCCAGCAGCGAGGCCAGTACTGAAGCTTTCTTT,CASSEASTEAFF
TRBD2,14,-,TRBV4-2,TRBJ2-7,TGTGCCAGCAGCCAAAGTCTAGCGGCCTACGAGCAGTACTTC,CASSQSLAAYEQYF
-,16,-,TRBV15,TRBJ1-2,TGTGCCACCAGCAGGGATACCGGGCCCACCCCCTATGGCTACACCTTC,CATSRDTGPTPYGYTF